A single sample is the source of the 7 T cell receptor beta chains below, sequenced in a study of T-cell memory formation after mild COVID-19. TCRdb reanalysed the 5' RACE reads using MiXCR and keeps one entry per CDR3 protein. In the table there are about 560,000 distinct CDR3 sequences, 15% to 20% of which are singletons. Sequencing used PBMCs or a T cell subset sorted from them (not recorded which). These receptors came from an adult woman who had mild COVID-19 (a few samples of this study predate the infection). Cell type and time point are not known.

V usage is TRBV20-1 and J usage is TRBJ2-1; the D gene is possibly TRBD2 (6 bases). Germline V gives CDR1 DFQATT, CDR2 SNEGSKA (reference sequence). Trimming cost V 6 bases and J 5 bases, with 20 bases left between them. This CDR3 spans 15 amino acids. The CDR3 loop is CSAVALSREDNEQFF. CDR3 DNA sequence: TGCAGTGCCGTAGCACTTTCGCGGGAAGACAATGAGCAGTTCTTC.

This clonotype occurred a few times. The rearrangement uses TRBV7-8 and TRBJ1-1, with D possibly matching TRBD1 (6 bases). From germline, CDR1 is SGHVS and CDR2 FQNEAQ. Trimming shortened V by 1 base and J by 5 bases, and 11 bases separated the two germline ends. The length of the CDR3 is 14 residues. The CDR3, as DNA: TGTGCCAGCAGCTTAGGAGGGGGAAAGACTGAAGCTTTCTTT. Its protein product is CASSLGGGKTEAFF.

This clonotype appeared a few times. The gene calls are TRBV15 and TRBJ1-1, with D perhaps TRBD1 (5 bases). V was pared by 1 base and J by 5 bases, with 11 bases between. The CDR3 length is 14 residues. CDR1 and CDR2 (germline): LNHNV, YYDKDF (reference sequence). CDR3: CATSRGGTGTEAFF. The CDR3 DNA follows: TGTGCCACCAGCAGAGGGGGGACGGGAACTGAAGCTTTCTTT.

This clonotype was found many times. This sequence joins TRBV4-3 and TRBJ2-3; 10 nucleotides match TRBD2. The germline CDR1 and CDR2 sequences are LGHNA and YSLEER. The CDR3 has 18 residues. The J segment lost 7 bases and the V segment lost 0 bases, leaving 13 bases of the junction unmatched. The CDR3 reads CASSQEGAGGPVFYTQYF. The CDR3 region has the DNA TGCGCCAGCAGCCAAGAAGGAGCGGGAGGGCCAGTTTTTTATACGCAGTATTTT.

V and J are TRBV24-1 and TRBJ2-7; tentatively, D is TRBD1 (5 bases). Trimming cost V 3 bases and J 2 bases, with 13 bases left between them. Germline V gene lookup returns CDR1 KGHDR and CDR2 SFDVKD. The CDR3 is 15 residues long. In DNA, the CDR3 is TGTGCCACCAGTGATCCCCTCGACAGAACCTACGAGCAGTACTTC. Protein: CATSDPLDRTYEQYF.

The table lists this clonotype with many counts. The CDR3 sequence: CASSQGLNTEAFF. CDR3 DNA: TGTGCCAGCAGCCAAGGATTGAACACTGAAGCTTTCTTT. The chain recombines TRBV3-1 with TRBJ1-1, with D uncertain. The CDR3 runs 13 residues. Per germline, CDR1 LGHDT and CDR2 YNNKEL (reference sequence). V gave up 1 base and J gave up 0 bases, with 3 bases separating them. The full variable domain, its missing parts supplied by reference TRBV3-1 and TRBJ1-1, is DTAVSQTPKYLVTQMGNDKSIKCEQNLGHDTMYWYKQDSKKFLKIMFSYNNKELIINETVPNRFSPKSPDKAHLNLHINSLELGDSAVYFCASSQGLNTEAFFGQGTRLTVV.

This clonotype was seen ten or more times. This chain uses TRBV7-2 with TRBJ2-1, with TRBD1 as a possible D gene (5 bases). The length of the CDR3 is 15 residues. V was cut by 0 bases and J by 2 bases, with 8 bases left in between. Germline CDR1 is SGHTA and CDR2 is FQGNSA. The CDR3 reads CASSLAQGTYNEQFF. The CDR3 nucleotides are TGTGCCAGCAGCTTAGCCCAGGGTACCTACAATGAGCAGTTCTTC.